The subject of this entry is one T cell receptor (beta chain). The V gene end was trimmed by 4 bases and the J gene end by 0 bases; junction bases not matched to a gene: 6. Germline CDR1 is SGHRS and CDR2 is YFSETQ. The CDR3 loop spans 15 amino acids. Donors in Cohort 3 counted as recovered after two negative PCRs, clearance, or symptom resolution. The sample comes from a study of blood T cell repertoires in COVID-19. Whole-study context: In each case, the material was cDNA or gDNA derived from T cells, B-cell-depleted T cells, or PBMCs.

Assay: immunoSEQ multiplex PCR; the TCRdb copy retains only in-frame clones and omits some. The repertoire holds about 330,000 clones, 70% to 90% seen once, with approximately 5% in the top ten. The sequenced material came from PBMCs or T cells enriched from blood (not recorded which). The V and J genes are TRBV5-1 and TRBJ1-1; TRBD1 agrees at 7 bases. This TCR was sampled from a woman aged 25 to 39 who had recovered from COVID-19. CDR3 sequence reads: CASSPETGLNTEAFF. Written as DNA, the CDR3 is TGCGCCAGCAGCCCCGAGACAGGGCTGAACACTGAAGCTTTCTTT.